The 29 T cell receptor beta chains listed next were all sequenced from one sample in a study of blood T cell repertoires in COVID-19. TCRdb keeps only in-frame clones here, not all; method: immunoSEQ multiplex PCR. The sample holds around 270,000 clones, about nine tenths seen once. Sample: peripheral blood. These receptors all come from a man aged 55 to 70 who had recovered from COVID-19.

This chain links TRBV2 with TRBJ1-5, with D tentatively TRBD1 (5 bases). The CDR3 length is 15 residues. Germline V lookup: CDR1 SNHLY, CDR2 FYNNEI. V shed 6 bases and J shed 3 bases, with 15 bases lying between them. The CDR3 bases are TGTGCCAGCAGGGGGTTGAGACAGCACAATCAGCCCCAGCATTTT. Translated: CASRGLRQHNQPQHF. The full variable domain, with the rest looked up from reference TRBV2 and TRBJ1-5, is EPEVTQTPSHQVTQMGQEVILRCVPISNHLYFYWYRQILGQKVEFLVSFYNNEISEKSEIFDDQFSVERPDGSNFTLKIRSTKLEDSAMYFCASRGLRQHNQPQHFGDGTRLSIL.

The V gene is TRBV5-4, the J gene TRBJ1-2; TRBD1 agrees at 7 bases. V was clipped by 5 bases and J by 2 bases; unmatched bases: 6. Germline values: CDR1 SGHNT, CDR2 YYREEE (reference sequence). CDR3 length: 14 residues. CDR3 in DNA: TGTGCCAGCAGTCGGGACAGACTCAACTATGGCTACACCTTC. It specifies CASSRDRLNYGYTF.

This chain joins TRBV2 and TRBJ2-7; D is unresolved. The CDR3 spans 12 residues. The germline V gene encodes CDR1 SNHLY and CDR2 FYNNEI. Trimming stripped 6 bases from V and 3 bases from J, with 9 bases between. The CDR3 DNA follows: TGTGCCAGCAGGCTGAACAGCTACGAGCAGTACTTC. It translates to CASRLNSYEQYF.

The chain is built from TRBV6-2 or TRBV6-3 and TRBJ2-7, with D perhaps TRBD1 (5 bases). This CDR3 contains 15 residues. Trimming left V 5 bases short and J 3 bases short, with 17 bases between. Germline CDR1 reads MNHEY; CDR2 reads SVGEGT. The CDR3 here is CASSELGLTYYEQYF. Here the CDR3 DNA reads TGTGCCAGCAGTGAGCTGGGGCTCACTTACTACGAGCAGTACTTC.

In its sample, this clone was seen many times. The gene calls are TRBV19 and TRBJ1-1; D is unresolved. This CDR3 has 15 amino acids. Trimming removed 7 bases at V and 3 bases at J, with 18 bases between. Germline lookup yields CDR1 LNHDA and CDR2 SQIVND (reference sequence). CDR3 protein: CASIWRRERYTEAFF. The CDR3, as DNA: TGTGCCAGTATTTGGAGGCGGGAGAGGTACACTGAAGCTTTCTTT.

V gene TRBV7-9 combines with J gene TRBJ1-5; TRBD1 aligns across 9 bases. This CDR3 is 15 amino acids long. Germline V lookup: CDR1 SEHNR, CDR2 FQNEAQ (reference sequence). Germline trimming cut 4 bases from V and 7 bases from J; bases unmatched to any gene: 8. DNA of the CDR3: TGTGCCAGCAGCTCGATCACAGGGGGCGGGCAGCCCCAGCATTTT. Protein: CASSSITGGGQPQHF.

J is TRBJ2-2 and V is TRBV5-4; D is possibly TRBD2 (6 bases). Trimming took off 0 bases at V and 0 bases at J, with 12 bases between the two ends. This CDR3 has 17 residues. Germline CDR1 SGHNT, CDR2 YYREEE (reference sequence). The CDR3: CASSLGGSGANTGELFF. Written as DNA, the CDR3 is TGTGCCAGCAGCTTGGGCGGGTCGGGGGCGAACACCGGGGAGCTGTTTTTT.

This rearrangement joins TRBV6-5 to TRBJ1-4; D is unclear. V was cut by 5 bases and J by 3 bases, with 10 bases left in between. CDR3 length: 14 residues. In germline, CDR1 is MNHEY, CDR2 SVGAGI. CDR3: CASSTHGANEKLFF. The CDR3 region has the DNA TGTGCCAGCAGTACACACGGAGCTAATGAAAAACTGTTTTTT.

The J gene is TRBJ1-6, the V gene TRBV7-9; weak D call: TRBD1 (6 bases). V dropped 0 bases and J dropped 8 bases, with 14 bases sitting between them. Germline lookup yields CDR1 SEHNR and CDR2 FQNEAQ (reference sequence). The CDR3 has 16 residues. CDR3 amino acids: CASSLAGAGDHSPLHF. DNA of the CDR3: TGTGCCAGCAGCTTAGCTGGCGCAGGGGATCATTCACCCCTCCACTTT.

This clone was detected once. This rearrangement joins TRBV27 to TRBJ2-7, with D maybe TRBD2 (5 bases). The CDR3 is 13 residues long. V was cut by 3 bases and J by 0 bases, with 6 bases left in between. Germline lookup yields CDR1 MNHEY and CDR2 SMNVEV (reference sequence). The CDR3 loop reads CASSFAGSYEQYF. The CDR3 nucleotides are TGTGCCAGCAGTTTCGCGGGCTCCTACGAGCAGTACTTC.

This sequence joins TRBV19 and TRBJ1-6; D may be TRBD1 (5 bases). Trimming took 2 bases from V and 9 from J, leaving 17 bases between them. There are 16 residues in the CDR3. Germline CDR1 LNHDA, CDR2 SQIVND (reference sequence). The CDR3 bases are TGTGCCAGTAGTATACGGGGGAGTACCTGGGGTTCACCCCTCCACTTT. Amino acid sequence: CASSIRGSTWGSPLHF.

Regarding this clone: Compared with germline, one end of the junction differs, possibly owing to a read error. The chain has TRBV2 and TRBJ1-5; no reliable D call. CDR3 length: 14 amino acids. Germline CDR1 reads SNHLY; CDR2 reads FYNNEI. CDR3 nucleotide sequence: TGTGCCAGCACCCCCCGAGGCAGCAGTCAGCCCCAGCATTTT. It specifies CASTPRGSSQPQHF.

Only a few counts were recorded for this clone. This chain connects TRBV5-6 to TRBJ2-2; 7 bases map to TRBD1. Trimming took 2 bases from V and 5 from J; bases not matched to a gene: 6. Germline V gene data show CDR1 as SGHDT and CDR2 as YYEEEE. This CDR3 spans 15 amino acids. This CDR3 reads CASSFQGVGTGELFF. Here the CDR3 DNA reads TGTGCCAGCAGCTTCCAGGGGGTTGGAACCGGGGAGCTGTTTTTT.

The chain recombines TRBV6-1 with TRBJ2-3; 12 bases line up with TRBD2. There are 16 residues in the CDR3. The germline V gene encodes CDR1 MNHNS and CDR2 SASEGT. V lost 1 base, J lost 6 bases, and 5 bases stayed unmatched. CDR3 amino acids: CASSEGTSGVVDTQYF. The CDR3 nucleotides are TGTGCCAGCAGTGAAGGGACTAGCGGGGTAGTGGATACGCAGTATTTT.

This clone was counted between two and nine times. The chain joins TRBV18 to TRBJ1-6; tentatively, D is TRBD1 (5 bases). The CDR3 is made up of 18 amino acids. V was cut by 6 bases and J by 7 bases, with 25 bases left in between. Per the germline V gene, CDR1 is KGHSH and CDR2 is LQKENI. CDR3 amino acids: CASSAEQITGGMNSPLHF. The CDR3 nucleotides read TGTGCCAGCTCGGCGGAGCAGATTACTGGGGGGATGAATTCACCCCTCCACTTT.

The chain carries TRBV5-4 and TRBJ2-2, with 7 bases identical to TRBD2. Germline CDR1 is SGHNT and CDR2 is YYREEE (reference sequence). Trimming took 0 bases from V and 8 from J; bases not matched to a gene: 10. The CDR3 loop spans 16 amino acids. The CDR3 loop is CASSLDGTMPGGELFF. The CDR3 DNA reads TGTGCCAGCAGCTTGGATGGGACTATGCCTGGGGGGGAGCTGTTTTTT.

This chain uses TRBV6-5 with TRBJ2-3; D is unresolved. CDR1 is MNHEY and CDR2 is SVGAGI in the germline V gene. V lost 8 bases, J lost 4 bases, and 7 bases lay in between. The CDR3 is 11 residues long. The CDR3 nucleotides read TGTGCCAGCGTACTGGCAGATACGCAGTATTTT. It encodes CASVLADTQYF.

This clone has a count of ten or more. This sample also contains other DNA sequences that code for the same CDR3. J is TRBJ1-2 and V is TRBV5-4, with no clear D. Germline loops: CDR1 SGHNT, CDR2 YYREEE (reference sequence). CDR3 length: 14 residues. V was pared by 0 bases and J by 1 base, with 7 bases between. Here the CDR3 DNA reads TGTGCCAGCAGCTTGGGCCAGGATAACTATGGCTACACCTTC. This sequence encodes CASSLGQDNYGYTF.

V is TRBV19 and J is TRBJ1-2; possibly TRBD1 for D (6 bases). Trimming took off 4 bases at V and 4 bases at J, with 13 bases between the two ends. The CDR3 contains 14 residues. The germline V gene encodes CDR1 LNHDA and CDR2 SQIVND (reference sequence). CDR3 sequence: CASSTRQDFYGYTF. The DNA of the CDR3 is TGTGCCAGTAGTACCAGACAGGACTTCTATGGCTACACCTTC.

This clone has a single count. This chain uses TRBV5-1 with TRBJ1-1; no clear D gene. This CDR3 region has 11 residues. CDR1 and CDR2 from the germline V gene are SGHRS and YFSETQ. The V gene lost 5 bases and the J gene lost 4 bases, with 6 bases spanning the gap. The CDR3 bases are TGCGCCAGCAGTTATTCCACTGAAGCTTTCTTT. Its translation: CASSYSTEAFF.

The chain links TRBV6-5 to TRBJ1-2, with D unclear. V was clipped by 6 bases and J by 1 base, with 9 bases between them. The CDR3 covers 13 residues. Germline V gene data show CDR1 as MNHEY and CDR2 as SVGAGI. The CDR3 nucleotides read TGTGCCAGCAGGTCAACACATAACTATGGCTACACCTTC. Protein product: CASRSTHNYGYTF.

The genes are TRBV9 and TRBJ2-3, with 10 bases that match TRBD2. Per germline, CDR1 SGDLS and CDR2 YYNGEE. The CDR3 is made up of 16 amino acids. V was pared by 1 base and J by 7 bases, with 9 bases of the junction left unmatched. The CDR3 region has the DNA TGTGCCAGCAGCGTACCCCTTAGCGGGGGGCTGAATACGCAGTATTTT. Translated: CASSVPLSGGLNTQYF.

V usage is TRBV19 and J usage is TRBJ2-7; the match to TRBD1 covers 7 bases. Germline assignment: CDR1 LNHDA and CDR2 SQIVND (reference sequence). With V trimmed by 6 bases and J by 5 bases, 7 bases remained unmatched. This CDR3 has 13 amino acids. The CDR3 loop is CASRPGGHHEQYF. CDR3 coding DNA: TGTGCCAGTAGGCCAGGGGGACACCACGAGCAGTACTTC. The variable domain in full, completed from reference TRBV19 and TRBJ2-7, reads DGGITQSPKYLFRKEGQNVTLSCEQNLNHDAMYWYRQDPGQGLRLIYYSQIVNDFQKGDIAEGYSVSREKKESFPLTVTSAQKNPTAFYLCASRPGGHHEQYFGPGTRLTVT.

The rearrangement joins TRBV11-2 to TRBJ2-1, with D maybe TRBD2 (6 bases). This CDR3 is built from 15 residues. Germline CDR1 SGHAT, CDR2 FQNNGV. Trimming shortened V by 0 bases and J by 10 bases, and 16 bases separated the two germline ends. In nucleotides, the CDR3 is TGTGCCAGCAGCTTAGACCCGGGACTTCACGGGGAGCAGTTCTTC. It encodes CASSLDPGLHGEQFF.

The J gene is TRBJ1-5, the V gene TRBV19; 11 nucleotides agree with TRBD1. V gave up 5 bases and J gave up 6 bases; unmatched junction bases: 6. Per germline, CDR1 LNHDA and CDR2 SQIVND (reference sequence). The CDR3 is made up of 15 amino acids. The CDR3 sequence: CASSALGQGGQPQHF. CDR3 sequence (DNA): TGTGCCAGTAGTGCCTTGGGACAGGGGGGTCAGCCCCAGCATTTT.

The table lists this clone with a count of one. The rearrangement links TRBV5-1 to TRBJ2-7, with 10 bases fitting TRBD1. V lost 6 bases to trimming and J lost 0 bases; unmatched junction nucleotides: 9. CDR1 is SGHRS, CDR2 YFSETQ, per germline. The CDR3 is 16 residues long. CDR3 region: CASKSGTGVVSYEQYF. The CDR3 DNA follows: TGCGCCAGCAAATCCGGGACAGGGGTCGTCTCCTACGAGCAGTACTTC.

The gene calls are TRBV4-1 and TRBJ2-3; a weak D match, TRBD1 (5 bases). V lost 4 bases and J lost 5, with 19 bases in between. Germline V gene lookup returns CDR1 MGHRA and CDR2 YSYEKL. The CDR3 has 16 amino acids. The DNA for the CDR3 is TGCGCCAGCAGCCGGGAAGCCAGGGCGTCGGTAGATACGCAGTATTTT. Translating gives CASSREARASVDTQYF.

This chain connects TRBV5-1 to TRBJ2-1, with 13 bases matching TRBD2. The V and J ends lost 2 bases and 5 bases, in that order; junction bases with no gene match: 4. Germline V gene sequence: CDR1 SGHRS, CDR2 YFSETQ. The CDR3 totals 16 residues. CDR3 nucleotide sequence: TGCGCCAGCAGCTTTATCGGGACTAGCGGGGACAATGAGCAGTTCTTC. Its protein product is CASSFIGTSGDNEQFF.

This chain joins TRBV5-5 and TRBJ2-3, with 12 bases that match TRBD1. CDR1 is SGHKS and CDR2 is YYEKEE in the germline V gene (reference sequence). V was clipped by 3 bases and J by 3 bases; unmatched bases: 5. The CDR3 loop spans 16 amino acids. CDR3 nucleotides: TGTGCCAGCAGCTGGGGGACAGGGGGCGGAACAGATACGCAGTATTTT. This translates into CASSWGTGGGTDTQYF.